The 10 T cell receptor beta chains reported below all come from one sample, sequenced in a study of blood T cell repertoires in COVID-19. Only in-frame clones appear in the TCRdb table, and some are missing; sequencing was by immunoSEQ multiplex PCR. Among tens of thousands of clones listed, 70% to 85% were seen once. Sequenced sample: peripheral blood. These TCRs come from a woman older than 75 with acute or convalescent COVID-19.

The chain uses TRBV10-3 and TRBJ2-7, with a possible D match to TRBD1 (5 bases). The germline V gene has CDR1 ENHRY and CDR2 SYGVKD. V was pared by 3 bases and J by 2 bases, with 14 bases between. The CDR3 covers 15 residues. The CDR3 protein is CAISDATVGAYEQYF. DNA for the CDR3: TGTGCCATCAGTGACGCGACAGTAGGGGCCTACGAGCAGTACTTC.

This chain joins TRBV19 and TRBJ1-5, with a weak D call TRBD1 (6 bases). Germline CDR1 reads LNHDA; CDR2 reads SQIVND (reference sequence). The CDR3 contains 13 residues. The germline V and J ends were trimmed by 4 bases and 7 bases, with 11 bases remaining between them. CDR3 amino acids: CASSKLQGQPQHF. CDR3 sequence (DNA): TGTGCCAGTAGTAAATTACAGGGCCAGCCCCAGCATTTT.

The CDR3 nucleotides are TGTGCCAGCAGTTCTCTTAGTAATGAGCAGTTCTTC. It codes for CASSSLSNEQFF. The chain uses TRBV2 and TRBJ2-1; D is undetermined. V shed 5 bases and J shed 7 bases, with 9 bases lying between them. The CDR3 has 12 residues. Per the germline V gene, CDR1 is SNHLY and CDR2 is FYNNEI.

For the CDR3, the DNA is TGTGCCAGCCAGACCGACGCAGGGGGCTACACCTTC. This encodes CASQTDAGGYTF. The chain links TRBV6-5 to TRBJ1-2; weak D call: TRBD1 (5 bases). This CDR3 comprises 12 residues. Looked up from germline, CDR1 is MNHEY and CDR2 is SVGAGI. V gave up 8 bases and J gave up 8 bases, with 15 bases separating them.

The chain joins TRBV9 to TRBJ2-3; maybe TRBD1 (5 bases). Trimming took 3 bases from V and 7 from J, leaving 15 bases between them. Germline V gives CDR1 SGDLS, CDR2 YYNGEE. CDR3 length: 14 residues. The DNA of the CDR3 is TGTGCCAGCAGCGCGTTAAGAAGGGGAAATACGCAGTATTTT. Translated, it gives CASSALRRGNTQYF.

CDR3 nucleotide sequence: TGCGCCAGTTATGTAGCGGGAGCTAAAGATACGCAGTATTTT. This translates into CASYVAGAKDTQYF. The V gene is TRBV5-1, the J gene TRBJ2-3; 9 bases fit TRBD2. The CDR3 covers 14 residues. Losses at the gene ends were 8 bases for V and 5 bases for J; bases not matched to a gene: 9. CDR1 SGHRS and CDR2 YFSETQ come from the germline V gene. Full variable domain (outside the CDR3, taken from reference TRBV5-1 and TRBJ2-3): KAGVTQTPRYLIKTRGQQVTLSCSPISGHRSVSWYQQTPGQGLQFLFEYFSETQRNKGNFPGRFSGRQFSNSRSEMNVSTLELGDSALYLCASYVAGAKDTQYFGPGTRLTVL.

V usage is TRBV19 and J usage is TRBJ2-1, with 7 bases fitting TRBD2. Germline-derived CDR1 and CDR2 are LNHDA and SQIVND (reference sequence). The CDR3 is made up of 16 amino acids. The V gene end was trimmed by 2 bases and the J gene end by 2 bases; junction bases not matched to a gene: 6. The CDR3 reads CASSIREGPPYNEQFF. The CDR3 DNA reads TGTGCCAGTAGTATAAGGGAGGGGCCCCCCTACAATGAGCAGTTCTTC.

The genes are TRBV6-5 and TRBJ2-1, with D perhaps TRBD1 (7 bases). Per germline, CDR1 MNHEY and CDR2 SVGAGI. Deletions cut 0 bases from V and 7 bases from J, with 10 bases between. The CDR3 is made up of 14 amino acids. The CDR3 nucleotides read TGTGCCAGCAGTTACTCGGCAGGGGGGAATGAGCAGTTCTTC. It encodes CASSYSAGGNEQFF.

The chain uses TRBV6-5 and TRBJ1-5; TRBD1 aligns across 7 bases. This CDR3 has 14 amino acids. Germline V CDR1 and CDR2: MNHEY, SVGAGI. Losses at the gene ends were 5 bases for V and 5 bases for J; bases not matched to a gene: 6. CDR3 sequence: CASSPRQGDQPQHF. The CDR3 DNA follows: TGTGCCAGCAGTCCGCGACAGGGAGATCAGCCCCAGCATTTT.

The V and J genes are TRBV4-1 and TRBJ1-1, with D hard to call. Germline assignment: CDR1 MGHRA and CDR2 YSYEKL. Trimming took off 0 bases at V and 8 bases at J, with 13 bases between the two ends. The CDR3 sequence is 14 residues long. The CDR3 loop is CASSQESAAYEAFF. DNA of the CDR3: TGCGCCAGCAGCCAAGAATCGGCGGCATACGAAGCTTTCTTT.